This T cell receptor beta chain came from a study of T cells after yellow fever vaccination. Points from the study as a whole: Abundant clonotypes from the bulk population could contaminate FACS-sorted repertoires. Secondary responses were weaker yet peaked faster, day 5 versus 15. CD4 and CD8 compartments shared a small share of clonotypes, likely from convergent recombination.

The CDR3 sequence is 15 residues long. Germline CDR1 reads SGHRS; CDR2 reads YFSETQ. The junction had 1 base not matched to a gene; V was cut back by 3 bases and J by 0 bases. Template switching with 5'RACE generated the TCR cDNA and added a universal primer site and UMIs. TCRdb re-analysed the 5' RACE reads in MiXCR, keeping a single row per CDR3 protein. The sample holds some 560,000 distinct CDR3 sequences, roughly a sixth seen once. This clonotype was found a few times. Its target is unknown. The sample was PBMCs, taken about 5 days after the first yellow fever vaccination. The TCR sequence derives from a man between 18 and 29 years old who received the YFV17D yellow fever vaccine. The chain employs TRBV5-1 and TRBJ2-3; TRBD1 matches at 10 bases. The CDR3: CASSWGQGSTDTQYF. In DNA form, the CDR3 reads TGCGCCAGCAGCTGGGGACAGGGGAGCACAGATACGCAGTATTTT.